The present T cell receptor beta chain was sequenced within a study of blood T cells in healthy people across ages. The table lists this clonotype with a count of one. Using a J-beta primer mix together with a sample-barcoded 5' primer, a second PCR was run for about 6 to 12 cycles. Each CDR3 protein gets one entry after TCRdb re-called the 5' RACE reads with MiXCR. The top ten clones hold 20% to 25% of a sample with over 950,000 distinct CDR3 sequences, roughly 50% of them seen once. Germline V gene lookup returns CDR1 DFQATT and CDR2 SNEGSKA (reference sequence). V was trimmed by 0 bases and J by 8 bases, leaving 13 bases between them. CDR3 length: 13 amino acids.

The receptor comes from a woman in her fifties or sixties in good health. The chain couples TRBV20-1 to TRBJ1-2; perhaps TRBD1 as D (5 bases). Source material: blood. The DNA for the CDR3 is TGCAGTGCTAGAGAGGGAGGGACGGCCGGCTACACCTTC. This codes for CSAREGGTAGYTF.